The clone carrying this TCR beta chain counts as medium-sized. What it binds is unknown. Method: immunoSEQ multiplex PCR; TCRdb's copy keeps in-frame clones and lacks some. The table shows about 13,000 clones, with about 82% occurring only once. The data derive from a study of PD-1 blockade in classical Hodgkin lymphoma. Study conclusions and caveats: Patients who responded completely had about the same baseline diversity as newly diagnosed patients. Reported findings placed baseline TCR diversity lower in newly diagnosed patients (compared with healthy donors).

The CDR3 sequence is 14 residues long. V shed 2 bases and J 7 bases; nucleotides not matched to a gene: 7. CDR1 MGHDK and CDR2 SYGVNS come from the germline V gene. Relapse after autologous stem cell transplantation occurred in every patient, and brentuximab vedotin exposure varied. Patients' outcomes at their best amounted to complete response, partial response or progressive disease. The sequence was obtained from a human donor with classical Hodgkin lymphoma. This chain uses TRBV25-1 with TRBJ1-1; 7 nucleotides line up with TRBD1. The material was peripheral blood mononuclear cells (PBMCs), obtained at baseline. CDR3: CASSENRGRDEAFF. The CDR3 bases are TGTGCCAGCAGTGAAAACAGGGGCCGTGATGAAGCTTTCTTT. The full variable domain, in which reference TRBV25-1 and TRBJ1-1 provide the parts outside the CDR3, is EADIYQTPRYLVIGTGKKITLECSQTMGHDKMYWYQQDPGMELHLIHYSYGVNSTEKGDLSSESTVSRIRTEHFPLTLESARPSHTSQYLCASSENRGRDEAFFGQGTRLTVV.